This TCR beta chain was recorded in a study of T cells in tuberculosis (dated by TCRdb to the late 2010s). Broadly, across the study: To characterize T cells specific for the mycobacterial lipid antigen glucose monomycolate (GMM), the study used CD1B tetramers together with high-throughput TCR immunosequencing. In a South African clinical cohort, IGRA-negative adolescents, IGRA-positive adolescents with latent tuberculosis and adults with active tuberculosis were compared, with ten people in each group. General study outcomes and caveats: An accuracy of 87% (AUROC more than 0.8) was reached by a classifier using the diverse GMM-specific repertoire, compared with approximately 70% accuracy when GEM motif frequencies were used. Active tuberculosis TCR-alpha repertoires showed smaller mean NN-distances to GMM-specific TCRs than IGRA-negative controls, suggesting clonal expansion of these TCRs. The smaller NN-distances were partly driven by shorter CDR3-alpha lengths in active tuberculosis patients, and the difference for TCR-beta did not reach statistical significance. Clinical samples were selected based on which cryopreserved specimens were available, and the active tuberculosis cases were adults whereas the controls were adolescents.

At study entry, a tuberculin skin test and the QuantiFERON-TB GOLD In-Tube IGRA were used to screen adolescents for latent tuberculosis infection. Immunosequencing of unsorted cryopreserved PBMC covered, on average, approximately 100,000 T cells per clinical donor. Eleven high schools in the Worcester region of the Western Cape, South Africa, served as enrollment sites for adolescents aged 12 to 18 years. Ten or so M. tuberculosis-infected adolescents and about 10 uninfected adolescents, matched for age and sex, were selected. For the adolescents, PBMC were isolated by density centrifugation from freshly drawn heparinized blood and then cryopreserved. Regarding this clone: What antigen it recognizes has not been identified. No much larger clone exists at a distance of one base, and base qualities are not known.

TCR libraries were generated with the immunoSEQ multiplex PCR assay, using TCR-beta and/or TCR-alpha/delta assays for each sample. The amplified TCR libraries were sequenced on the Illumina high-throughput platform. The original pipeline was this. Clustering and dimensionality reduction were performed using pairwise TCRdist distances among GMM-specific receptors from ex vivo sorted or in vitro expanded T cells. Each clinical repertoire received a mean NN-distance score, defined as the average TCRdist to the nearest 10% of tetramer-positive reference sequences. GEM TCR motif frequency was computed as the fraction of unique TCRs matching known GEM sequences by V/J usage and CDR3 length. Active tuberculosis was classified by linear discriminant analysis with leave-one-out cross-validation, implemented in scikit-learn. In TCRdb, the immuneACCESS table is reduced to in-frame sequences with V and J assigned. These tables do not hold every clone; where another copy was compared, an unresolved V gene accounts for under half, and the others remain unexplained. The V and J calls and the clone size are those of that table, but D and trimming were determined from the DNA. This sample gives about 25,000 clones in total; more than 90% of them show up just once. 15% to 20% of the sample belongs to the ten largest clones.

V is trimmed back by 3 bases and J by 4 bases, and the junction contains 6 bases that no gene match accounts for. CDR1 LNHDA and CDR2 SQIVND are derived from the germline V gene (reference sequence). The CDR3 runs 15 residues from the cysteine to the phenylalanine. Kept here is only the CDR3 DNA, which spans 45 bases and is read in frame from base 1. In this chain, TRBV19 is recombined with TRBJ1-1; 9 bases in the middle match TRBD1. Sample: PBMCs. This sequence originates from a donor between 10 and 29 years old with latent tuberculosis or without tuberculosis infection. Some clones in this sample may be carry-over from other donors' samples. The nucleotides read TGTGCCAGTAGTATCCCGGGACAGGGATTCACTGAAGCTTTCTTT. Its translation reads: CASSIPGQGFTEAFF. The CDR3 plus the reference TRBV19 and TRBJ1-1 genes for the other parts give the full variable domain: DGGITQSPKYLFRKEGQNVTLSCEQNLNHDAMYWYRQDPGQGLRLIYYSQIVNDFQKGDIAEGYSVSREKKESFPLTVTSAQKNPTAFYLCASSIPGQGFTEAFFGQGTRLTVV.